The rows below give T cell receptor beta chains drawn from one sample of a study of T cells expressing NK-cell markers. With the 5' RACE reads reprocessed, TCRdb shows one record per CDR3 protein and no DNA. The specimen's table records approximately 150,000 distinct CDR3 sequences. Material for sequencing was blood T cells: a sorted CD56 or NKG2C T cell subset, CD4+ or CD8+ T cells, or bulk PBMC T cells (not recorded which). These receptors were taken from a man aged 18 to 30 in good health. Each CDR3 is given with its conserved first and last residue.

TRBJ2-2 | TRBV2 | 18 | CASSERLASGWNTGELFF
TRBJ2-7 | TRBV4-3 | 17 | CASSQDAYSGGVYEQYF
TRBJ2-5 | TRBV7-6 | 14 | CASSPGEYQETQYF
TRBJ2-5 | TRBV20-1 | 15 | CSARASLALGETQYF
TRBJ2-3 | TRBV11-2 | 15 | CASSYIAASTDTQYF
TRBJ2-1 | TRBV19 | 14 | CASSIGTSRDEQFF
TRBJ1-2 | TRBV19 | 13 | CASSGFQGPGYTF
TRBJ2-7 | TRBV4-3 | 16 | CASSPQRGILGYEQYF
TRBJ2-3 | TRBV9 | 15 | CASSVVGQGTDTQYF
TRBJ2-5 | TRBV12-5 | 15 | CASGWGTSRQETQYF
TRBJ2-3 | TRBV10-3 | 14 | CAISESIGRVTQYF
TRBJ2-2 | TRBV30 | 13 | CAWSANRGGELFF
TRBJ1-5 | TRBV2 | 11 | CASRVDQPQHF
TRBJ1-1 | TRBV20-1 | 15 | CSAKGWGGVNTEAFF
TRBJ2-2 | TRBV7-9 | 17 | CASSLPTSGTNTGELFF
TRBJ1-5 | TRBV21-1 | 13 | CASSKAAAHPRHF
TRBJ2-5 | TRBV9 | 14 | CASSPTLYQETQYF
TRBJ1-4 | TRBV28 | 13 | CASFGLPNEKLFF
TRBJ2-2 | TRBV7-9 | 17 | CASSFTSGTGNTGELFF
TRBJ1-6 | TRBV27 | 15 | CASSLGGDYNSPLHF